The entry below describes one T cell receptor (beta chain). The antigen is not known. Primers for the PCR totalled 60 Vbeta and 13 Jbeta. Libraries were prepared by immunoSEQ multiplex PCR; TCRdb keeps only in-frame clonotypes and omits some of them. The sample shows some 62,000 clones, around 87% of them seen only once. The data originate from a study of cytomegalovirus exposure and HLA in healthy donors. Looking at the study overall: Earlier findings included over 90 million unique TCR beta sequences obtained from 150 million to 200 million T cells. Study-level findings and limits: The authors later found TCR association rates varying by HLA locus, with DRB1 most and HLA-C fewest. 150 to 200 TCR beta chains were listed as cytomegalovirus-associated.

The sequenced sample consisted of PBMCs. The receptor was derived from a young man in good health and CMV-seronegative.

The CDR3 is CASSFLEGIHEQFF. CDR3 nucleotides: TGTGCCAGCAGTTTTTTGGAGGGAATCCATGAGCAGTTCTTC. The chain links TRBV27 to TRBJ2-1; weak D call: TRBD2 (6 bases). Looked up from germline, CDR1 is MNHEY and CDR2 is SMNVEV (reference sequence). Trimming shortened V by 3 bases and J by 8 bases, and 14 bases separated the two germline ends. This CDR3 is 14 amino acids long.